The 15 T cell receptor beta chains listed next were all sequenced from one sample in a study of T cell responses to AZD1222 COVID-19 vaccine. The data were produced by immunoSEQ multiplex PCR, yet TCRdb's version contains in-frame clones alone and is incomplete. The sample contains around 84,000 clones, approximately 90% of which appear only once. The sequencing here drew on peripheral blood, taken on day 0 of AZD1222 vaccination. Source of these receptors: an adult in good health.

This clone was seen a handful of times. V and J are TRBV5-8 and TRBJ2-4, with 9 bases matching TRBD1. Germline V lookup: CDR1 SGHTS, CDR2 YDEGEE. CDR3 size: 14 residues. With 0 bases clipped from V and 9 bases from J, the junction kept 4 bases outside the gene matches. CDR3 bases: TGTGCCAGCAGCTTGGAACAGGGGGCGGGCATTCAGTACTTC. The encoded protein is CASSLEQGAGIQYF.

V is TRBV2 and J is TRBJ1-5; D perhaps matches TRBD1 (5 bases). With 6 bases removed from V and 4 bases from J, the gap between germline ends came to 16 bases. The CDR3 is 15 residues long. Germline V gives CDR1 SNHLY, CDR2 FYNNEI. The CDR3 DNA follows: TGTGCCAGCAGCAGAGAGGCGGGGGGGAATCAGCCCCAGCATTTT. This gives the protein CASSREAGGNQPQHF.

In its sample, this clone was seen a few times. The chain recombines TRBV5-4 with TRBJ2-1; D is perhaps TRBD2 (6 bases). Germline CDR1 reads SGHNT; CDR2 reads YYREEE (reference sequence). The CDR3 consists of 15 residues. Deletions cut 0 bases from V and 0 bases from J, with 7 bases between. The CDR3 region has the DNA TGTGCCAGCAGCTTGGGGGGAGGCTCCTACAATGAGCAGTTCTTC. Its translation: CASSLGGGSYNEQFF.

This clone appeared a single time. The J gene is TRBJ1-3, the V gene TRBV6-5, with a possible D match to TRBD1 (5 bases). Trimming took 6 bases from V and 8 from J, leaving 17 bases between them. CDR1 is MNHEY, CDR2 SVGAGI, per germline. The CDR3 has 14 residues. The CDR3 loop is CASSLRDQGDTIYF. The CDR3 bases are TGTGCCAGCAGCCTCCGGGACCAAGGAGACACCATATATTTT.

V is TRBV9 and J is TRBJ1-2; D gene ambiguous. Trimming removed 3 bases from V and 4 bases from J, with 16 bases in between. Germline V gene data show CDR1 as SGDLS and CDR2 as YYNGEE. The CDR3 runs to 15 residues. CDR3 sequence (DNA): TGTGCCAGCAGCGACCTAGGTGGACGGAGCTATGGCTACACCTTC. Translated, it gives CASSDLGGRSYGYTF.

The V and J genes are TRBV7-2 and TRBJ2-2, with a possible D match to TRBD1 (7 bases). CDR1 and CDR2 from the germline V gene are SGHTA and FQGNSA. CDR3 length equals 15 residues. The V gene lost 6 bases and the J gene lost 8 bases, with 19 bases spanning the gap. CDR3 coding DNA: TGTGCCAGCAGGGGATGGAGGGGGCGCGTTGGGGAGCTGTTTTTT. It codes for CASRGWRGRVGELFF.

This clone was picked up one time. V and J are TRBV7-8 and TRBJ2-7, with D possibly being TRBD1 or TRBD2 (6 bases each). The CDR3 loop spans 16 amino acids. V lost 5 bases and J 2 bases, leaving 19 bases between the germline ends. Germline CDR1 SGHVS, CDR2 FQNEAQ. DNA for the CDR3: TGTGCCAGCAGCGCAAGCGGCGGGACAAGAACCTACGAGCAGTACTTC. Its protein is CASSASGGTRTYEQYF.

Only one count was recorded for this clone. V and J are TRBV14 and TRBJ2-7; 14 nucleotides match TRBD2. Germline lookup yields CDR1 SGHDN and CDR2 FVKESK. J gave up 1 base and V 5 bases, and 1 base lay outside the gene matches. CDR3 length equals 15 residues. CDR3 DNA: TGTGCCAGCAGCAGGACTAGCGGGAGGTCCTACGAGCAGTACTTC. Protein product: CASSRTSGRSYEQYF.

The chain links TRBV18 to TRBJ1-4; the D gene is possibly TRBD1 (6 bases). Trimming removed 3 bases from V and 3 bases from J, with 23 bases in between. The CDR3 is 19 amino acids. Per the germline V gene, CDR1 is KGHSH and CDR2 is LQKENI. Here the CDR3 DNA reads TGTGCCAGCTCACCCTCTTGGTGGCAGGGGAGGAGTGCTAATGAAAAACTGTTTTTT. It encodes CASSPSWWQGRSANEKLFF.

The chain recombines TRBV19 with TRBJ2-3; 7 bases agree with TRBD2. Germline loops: CDR1 LNHDA, CDR2 SQIVND (reference sequence). J lost 0 bases, V lost 6 bases, and 6 bases had no gene match. This CDR3 has 15 amino acids. The CDR3 is CASSPSGVSTDTQYF. As DNA, the CDR3 is TGTGCCAGTAGCCCTAGCGGTGTTAGCACAGATACGCAGTATTTT.

The chain uses TRBV2 and TRBJ1-6; 8 positions agree with TRBD1. Germline CDR1 reads SNHLY; CDR2 reads FYNNEI. CDR3 size: 14 residues. Unmatched junction bases numbered 7, after V lost 6 bases and J lost 9 bases. The CDR3, as DNA: TGTGCCAGCAGCCCCGACAGGGGCCTTTCACCCCTCCACTTT. As protein: CASSPDRGLSPLHF.

V usage is TRBV5-1 and J usage is TRBJ2-6; D remains unclear. The CDR3 loop spans 16 amino acids. The germline V gene has CDR1 SGHRS and CDR2 YFSETQ. Trimming removed 5 bases from V and 0 bases from J, with 12 bases in between. CDR3 sequence (DNA): TGCGCCAGCAGTCCTACCCTTGGCTCTGGGGCCAACGTCCTGACTTTC. Protein product: CASSPTLGSGANVLTF.

The chain employs TRBV3-1 (or the pseudogene TRBV3-2) and TRBJ1-1, with a weak D call TRBD1 (5 bases). Per germline, CDR1 LGHDT and CDR2 YNNKEL (reference sequence). V lost 5 bases, J lost 7 bases, and 11 bases lay in between. CDR3 length equals 12 residues. In nucleotides, the CDR3 is TGTGCCAGCAGCGGGGGGACCGATGAAGCTTTCTTT. Residues: CASSGGTDEAFF.

This chain links TRBV5-4 with TRBJ2-5; possibly TRBD1 for D (6 bases). CDR3 length: 15 residues. Per germline, CDR1 SGHNT and CDR2 YYREEE (reference sequence). Trimming took 2 bases from V and 1 from J, leaving 12 bases between them. In DNA form, the CDR3 reads TGTGCCAGCAGCTTACAGGGTAGGAGCCAAGAGACCCAGTACTTC. As protein: CASSLQGRSQETQYF.

In this sample, this clone turned up once. The V call is TRBV7-6, the J call TRBJ2-5; 9 bases are a match to TRBD2. The V gene end was trimmed by 5 bases and the J gene end by 7 bases; junction bases not matched to a gene: 5. The V gene's germline CDR1 is SGHVS and CDR2 FNYEAQ. CDR3 length: 13 amino acids. The CDR3 reads CASSQREAGTQYF. As DNA, the CDR3 is TGTGCCAGCAGCCAGCGGGAGGCGGGGACCCAGTACTTC.